The TCR delta chain described here comes from a study of γδ T cells in repeated Plasmodium falciparum infection. Study context: Malian samples came from no-transmission periods or across acute febrile malaria episodes. Overall study results and limits: Donors in Mali lived in a small rural village, largely one ethnic group. In Vdelta2-negative, largely Vdelta1+, gammadelta repertoires, repeated controlled infections appeared to drive clonal selection waves.

Comments on this clone: What it binds is unknown. The protein given by TCRdb reflects a much larger clone and differs at residue 12 from this DNA's translation, likely from a read error; the protein shown is the DNA's translation.

Gammadelta T cells were flow-sorted from PBMC into Vgamma9/Vdelta2+ and Vdelta2-negative populations for bulk analysis. Germline V gene sequence: CDR1 TSWWSYY, CDR2 QGS. This CDR3 region has 18 residues. Trimming removed 4 bases at V and 3 bases at J, with 24 bases between. TCRdb called clones anew from the multiplex PCR reads with CATT. The data hold 75,000 to 95,000 delta-chain clones, with 0.9% to 1% observed a single time. The chain carries TRDV1 and TRDJ1, with D tentatively TRDD3 (5 bases). Here the J gene was assigned by germline matching of the DNA, as TCRdb has none. The receptor was derived from a pool of human donors (malaria-infected and uninfected, not separated). Sequencing was performed on gamma-delta T cells from blood. CDR3 coding DNA: TGTGCTCTTGGGGTCCGTTGGGCCCCGGATGTACTGGCCGATAAACTCATCTTT. Protein: CALGVRWAPDVLADKLIF.